The sequence of this T cell receptor (beta chain) was determined in a study of T cells in Graves' hyperthyroidism and ophthalmopathy. The overall study: Staff took peripheral blood when the initial diagnosis was made, before any treatment began.

This clonotype showed up many times. Germline V CDR1 and CDR2: LNHDA, SQIVND (reference sequence). The CDR3 totals 15 residues. V was pared by 8 bases and J by 1 base, with 8 bases of the junction left unmatched. RNA transcripts were the template for amplifying TCR beta CDR3 regions. HTBI primers were the set used in a first-round RT-PCR of the TCR CDR3. TCRdb reprocessed the multiplex PCR reads via MiXCR and lists one record per CDR3 protein. The sample carries about 840,000 distinct CDR3 sequences, 35% to 45% recorded once. What was sequenced was blood. The chain uses TRBV19 and TRBJ1-5; TRBD1 matches 7 bases. This clonotype was sampled from a man younger than 35 with Graves' hyperthyroidism. This CDR3 is CASSTGKRSNQPQHF. In DNA form, the CDR3 reads TGTGCCAGTTCGACAGGGAAGAGAAGCAATCAGCCCCAGCATTTT.